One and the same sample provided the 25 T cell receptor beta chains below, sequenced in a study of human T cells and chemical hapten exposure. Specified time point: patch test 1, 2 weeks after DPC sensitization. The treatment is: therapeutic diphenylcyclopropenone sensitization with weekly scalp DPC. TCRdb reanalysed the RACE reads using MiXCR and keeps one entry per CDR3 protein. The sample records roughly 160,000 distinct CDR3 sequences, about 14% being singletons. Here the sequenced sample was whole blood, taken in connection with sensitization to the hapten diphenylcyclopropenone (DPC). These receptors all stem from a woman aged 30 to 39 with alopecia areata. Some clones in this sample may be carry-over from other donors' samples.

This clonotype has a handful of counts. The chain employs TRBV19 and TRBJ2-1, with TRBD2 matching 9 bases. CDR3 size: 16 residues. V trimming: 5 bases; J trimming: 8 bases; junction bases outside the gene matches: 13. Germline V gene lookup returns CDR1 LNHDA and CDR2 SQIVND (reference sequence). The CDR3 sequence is CASSSFGGGAGDEQFF. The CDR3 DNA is TGTGCCAGTAGTTCGTTCGGCGGGGGGGCCGGCGATGAGCAGTTCTTC.

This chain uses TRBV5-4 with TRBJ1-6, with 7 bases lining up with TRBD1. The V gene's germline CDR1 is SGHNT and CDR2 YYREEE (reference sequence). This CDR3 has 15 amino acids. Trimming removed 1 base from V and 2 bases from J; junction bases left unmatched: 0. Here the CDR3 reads CASSLQGAYNSPLHF. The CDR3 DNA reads TGTGCCAGCAGCTTGCAGGGGGCCTATAATTCACCCCTCCACTTT.

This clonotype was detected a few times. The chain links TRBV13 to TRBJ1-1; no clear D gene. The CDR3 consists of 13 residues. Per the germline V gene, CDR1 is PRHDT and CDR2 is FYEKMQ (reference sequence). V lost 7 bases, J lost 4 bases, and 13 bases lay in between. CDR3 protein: CASNGQAPTEAFF. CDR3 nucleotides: TGTGCCAGCAATGGGCAGGCCCCCACTGAAGCTTTCTTT.

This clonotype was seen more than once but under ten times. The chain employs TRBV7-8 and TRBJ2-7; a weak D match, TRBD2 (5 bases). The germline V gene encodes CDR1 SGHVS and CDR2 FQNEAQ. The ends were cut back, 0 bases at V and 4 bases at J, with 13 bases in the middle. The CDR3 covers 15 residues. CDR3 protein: CASSLAAGPPYEQYF. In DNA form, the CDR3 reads TGTGCCAGCAGCTTAGCCGCGGGTCCGCCTTACGAGCAGTACTTC.

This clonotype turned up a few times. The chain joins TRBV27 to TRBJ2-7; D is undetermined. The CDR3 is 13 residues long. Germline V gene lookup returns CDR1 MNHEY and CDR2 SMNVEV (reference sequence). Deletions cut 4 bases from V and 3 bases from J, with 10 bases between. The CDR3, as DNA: TGTGCCAGCAGTTCGGGTCAGTACTACGAGCAGTACTTC. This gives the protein CASSSGQYYEQYF.

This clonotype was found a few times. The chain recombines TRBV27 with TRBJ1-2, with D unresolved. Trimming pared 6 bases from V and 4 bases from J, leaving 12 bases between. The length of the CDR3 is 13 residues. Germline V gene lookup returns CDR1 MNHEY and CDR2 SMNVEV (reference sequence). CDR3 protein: CASRSGVSYGYTF. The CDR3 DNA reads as TGTGCCAGCAGGAGCGGGGTGAGCTATGGCTACACCTTC.

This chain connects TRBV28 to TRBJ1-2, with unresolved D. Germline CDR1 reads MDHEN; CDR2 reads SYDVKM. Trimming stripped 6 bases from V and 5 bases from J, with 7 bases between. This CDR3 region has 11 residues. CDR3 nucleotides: TGTGCCAGCAGCTCAGAGTATGGCTACACCTTC. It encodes CASSSEYGYTF.

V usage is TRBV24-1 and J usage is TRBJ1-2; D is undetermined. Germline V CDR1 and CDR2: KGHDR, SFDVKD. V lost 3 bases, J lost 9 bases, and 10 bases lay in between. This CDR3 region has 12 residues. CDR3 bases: TGTGCCACCAGTGATCCCCTCAGCAGCTACACCTTC. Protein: CATSDPLSSYTF.

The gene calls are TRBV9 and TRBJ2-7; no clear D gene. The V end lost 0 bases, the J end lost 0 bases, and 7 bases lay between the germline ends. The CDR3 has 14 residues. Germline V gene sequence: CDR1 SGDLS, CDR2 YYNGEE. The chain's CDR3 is CASSVDSSSYEQYF. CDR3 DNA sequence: TGTGCCAGCAGCGTAGATAGCAGCTCCTACGAGCAGTACTTC.

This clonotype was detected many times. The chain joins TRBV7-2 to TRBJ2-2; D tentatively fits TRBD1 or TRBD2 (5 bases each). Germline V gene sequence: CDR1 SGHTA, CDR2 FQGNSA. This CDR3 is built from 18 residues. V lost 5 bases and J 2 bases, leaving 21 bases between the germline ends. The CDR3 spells CASSPQTAGTLNTGELFF. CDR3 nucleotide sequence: TGTGCCAGCAGCCCTCAGACTGCCGGGACCCTTAACACCGGGGAGCTGTTTTTT.

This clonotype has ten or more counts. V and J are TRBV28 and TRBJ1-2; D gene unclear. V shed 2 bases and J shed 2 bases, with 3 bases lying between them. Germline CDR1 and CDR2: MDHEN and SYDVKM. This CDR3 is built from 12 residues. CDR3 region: CASSLQNYGYTF. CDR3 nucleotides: TGTGCCAGCAGTTTACAGAACTATGGCTACACCTTC.

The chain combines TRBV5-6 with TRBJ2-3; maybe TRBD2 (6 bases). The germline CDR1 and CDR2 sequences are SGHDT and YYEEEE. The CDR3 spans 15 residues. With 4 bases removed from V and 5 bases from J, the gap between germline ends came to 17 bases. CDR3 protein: CASSILGPGVDTQYF. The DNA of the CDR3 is TGTGCCAGCAGCATATTGGGACCGGGGGTAGATACGCAGTATTTT.

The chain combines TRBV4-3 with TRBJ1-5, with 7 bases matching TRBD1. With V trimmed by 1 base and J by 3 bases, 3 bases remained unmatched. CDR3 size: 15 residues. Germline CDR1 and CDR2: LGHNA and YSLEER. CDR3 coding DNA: TGCGCCAGCAGCCAAGGACAGGGTCCCAATCAGCCCCAGCATTTT. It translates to CASSQGQGPNQPQHF.

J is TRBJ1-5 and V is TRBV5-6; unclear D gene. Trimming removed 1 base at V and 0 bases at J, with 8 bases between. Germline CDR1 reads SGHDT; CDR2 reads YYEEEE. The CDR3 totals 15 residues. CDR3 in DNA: TGTGCCAGCAGCTTGCTGGTAAATAGCAATCAGCCCCAGCATTTT. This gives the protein CASSLLVNSNQPQHF.

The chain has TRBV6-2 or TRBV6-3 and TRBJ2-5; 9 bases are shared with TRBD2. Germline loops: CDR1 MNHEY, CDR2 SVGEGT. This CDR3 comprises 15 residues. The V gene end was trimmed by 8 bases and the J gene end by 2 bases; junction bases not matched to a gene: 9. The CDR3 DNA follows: TGTGCCAGCCGTGGCGGGAGGGCCCGGCAAGAGACCCAGTACTTC. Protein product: CASRGGRARQETQYF.

CDR3 loop: CASSQVGQNSPLHF. DNA for the CDR3: TGCGCCAGCAGCCAAGTCGGGCAGAATTCACCCCTCCACTTT. The chain joins TRBV4-3 to TRBJ1-6, with D unresolved. Trimming took off 1 base at V and 7 bases at J, with 8 bases between the two ends. The CDR3 sequence is 14 residues long. CDR1 is LGHNA and CDR2 is YSLEER in the germline V gene.

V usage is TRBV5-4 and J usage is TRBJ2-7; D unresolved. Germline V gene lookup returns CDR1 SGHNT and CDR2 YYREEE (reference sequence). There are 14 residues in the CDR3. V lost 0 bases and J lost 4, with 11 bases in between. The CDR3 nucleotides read TGTGCCAGCAGCTTGGACGGTGACGCGTACGAGCAGTACTTC. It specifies CASSLDGDAYEQYF.

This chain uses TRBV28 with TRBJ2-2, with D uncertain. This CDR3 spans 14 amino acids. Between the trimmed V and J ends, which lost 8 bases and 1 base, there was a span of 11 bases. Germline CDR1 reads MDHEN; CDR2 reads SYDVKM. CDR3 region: CASLADLNTGELFF. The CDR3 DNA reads TGTGCCAGCCTCGCGGATCTGAACACCGGGGAGCTGTTTTTT.

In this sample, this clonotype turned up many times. Here the CDR3 DNA reads TGTGCCAGCAGTTTGCCGGACAGGGGTCGCGAGCAGTACTTC. Translated, it gives CASSLPDRGREQYF. The chain couples TRBV12-3 or TRBV12-4 to TRBJ2-7; 9 positions agree with TRBD1. The CDR3 has 14 amino acids. The trim removed 3 bases at V and 6 bases at J, leaving 6 bases unmatched.

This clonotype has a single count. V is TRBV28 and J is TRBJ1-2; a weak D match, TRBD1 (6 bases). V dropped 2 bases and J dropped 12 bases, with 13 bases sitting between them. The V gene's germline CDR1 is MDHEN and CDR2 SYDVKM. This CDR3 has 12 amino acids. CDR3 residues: CASSLILGGHTF. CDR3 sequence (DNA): TGTGCCAGCAGTTTAATTTTAGGGGGACACACCTTC.

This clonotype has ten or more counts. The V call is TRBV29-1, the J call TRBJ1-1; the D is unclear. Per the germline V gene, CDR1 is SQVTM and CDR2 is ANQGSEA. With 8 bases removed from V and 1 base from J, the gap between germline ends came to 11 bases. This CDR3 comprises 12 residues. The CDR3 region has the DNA TGCAGCACACAAACTCCGAACACTGAAGCTTTCTTT. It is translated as CSTQTPNTEAFF.

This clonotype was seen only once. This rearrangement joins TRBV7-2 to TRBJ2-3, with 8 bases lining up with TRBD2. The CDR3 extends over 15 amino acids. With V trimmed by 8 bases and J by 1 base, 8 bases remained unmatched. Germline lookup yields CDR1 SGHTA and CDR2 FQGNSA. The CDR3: CTSSSGSWGTDTQYF. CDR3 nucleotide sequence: TGTACCAGCTCCAGCGGGAGTTGGGGCACAGATACGCAGTATTTT.

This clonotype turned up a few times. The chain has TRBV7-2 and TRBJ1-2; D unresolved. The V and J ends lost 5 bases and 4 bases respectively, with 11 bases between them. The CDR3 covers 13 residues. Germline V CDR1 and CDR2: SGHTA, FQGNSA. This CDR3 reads CASSQDISYGYTF. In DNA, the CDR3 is TGTGCCAGCAGCCAAGACATTAGCTATGGCTACACCTTC.

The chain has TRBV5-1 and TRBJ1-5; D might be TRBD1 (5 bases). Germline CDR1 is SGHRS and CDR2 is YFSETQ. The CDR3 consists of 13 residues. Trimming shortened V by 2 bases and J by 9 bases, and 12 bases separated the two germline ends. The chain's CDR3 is CASSLGAAGPQHF. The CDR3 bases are TGCGCCAGCAGCTTAGGGGCCGCGGGGCCCCAGCATTTT.

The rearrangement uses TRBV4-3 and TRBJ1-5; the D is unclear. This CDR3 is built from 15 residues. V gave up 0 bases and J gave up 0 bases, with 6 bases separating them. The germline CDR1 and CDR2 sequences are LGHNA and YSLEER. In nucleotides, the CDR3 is TGCGCCAGCAGCCAAGAAAGATTTAGCAATCAGCCCCAGCATTTT. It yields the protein CASSQERFSNQPQHF.